The 17 T cell receptor beta chains given below trace back to one sample, sequenced in a study of T cells in Graves' hyperthyroidism and ophthalmopathy. From RNA transcripts, TCR beta CDR3 regions were amplified. The primer set for the first-round RT-PCR of the TCR CDR3 was HTBI. TCRdb recomputed calls from the multiplex PCR reads with MiXCR, one row per CDR3 protein. The profile shows hundreds of thousands of distinct CDR3 sequences, roughly 14% of them singletons. The sequenced sample was blood. Source of these receptors: a woman aged 40 to 50 with Graves' ophthalmopathy.

This clonotype was detected many times. Mismatch with germline at one junction end may stem from a read error. The chain uses TRBV7-7 and TRBJ2-4; 8 bases agree with TRBD2. The CDR3 runs to 17 residues. CDR1 and CDR2 (germline): SSHAT, FNYEAQ (reference sequence). The CDR3 region has the DNA TGTGCTAGCAGCTTAGCCCTTGGTCGGGAGGGTGAAAACATTCAGTACTTC. Its translation: CASSLALGREGENIQYF.

This clonotype was counted ten times or more. The V gene is TRBV28, the J gene TRBJ1-6; 9 bases are shared with TRBD1. Trimming took 2 bases from V and 10 from J; bases not matched to a gene: 6. Per the germline V gene, CDR1 is MDHEN and CDR2 is SYDVKM. The CDR3 loop spans 15 amino acids. CDR3 sequence reads: CASSLTGTGRSPLHF. Written as DNA, the CDR3 is TGTGCCAGCAGTTTAACGGGGACAGGGAGGTCACCCCTCCACTTT.

This clonotype was picked up many times. The chain links TRBV25-1 to TRBJ1-5; D is ambiguous. CDR1 is MGHDK, CDR2 SYGVNS, per germline. The CDR3 length is 12 residues. V lost 2 bases to trimming and J lost 9 bases, with 8 bases between them. CDR3 protein: CASSEGSGPQHF. Here the CDR3 DNA reads TGTGCCAGCAGTGAAGGGAGTGGGCCCCAGCATTTT.

The genes are TRBV28 and TRBJ2-7, with D perhaps matching TRBD2 (6 bases). The CDR3 contains 14 residues. The germline V gene has CDR1 MDHEN and CDR2 SYDVKM. Trimming took off 7 bases at V and 3 bases at J, with 16 bases between the two ends. CDR3 sequence reads: CASTNPGLLYEQYF. DNA for the CDR3: TGTGCCAGCACCAATCCGGGACTTCTCTACGAGCAGTACTTC.

At least ten counts were recorded for this clonotype. The chain couples TRBV11-2 to TRBJ1-2, with D tentatively TRBD1 (5 bases). V lost 6 bases to trimming and J lost 4 bases, with 18 bases between them. This CDR3 contains 15 residues. CDR1 is SGHAT, CDR2 FQNNGV, per germline. The CDR3 DNA sequence: TGTGCCAGCAGAAGGGTGGCGGGGGGTAGCTATGGCTACACCTTC. It specifies CASRRVAGGSYGYTF.

This clonotype was counted at least ten times. The chain links TRBV14 to TRBJ2-2; D remains ambiguous. In germline, CDR1 is SGHDN, CDR2 FVKESK. The CDR3 runs to 13 residues. V was cut by 3 bases and J by 6 bases, with 8 bases left in between. CDR3 bases: TGTGCCAGCAGCCACGCCCGGTCCGGGGAGCTGTTTTTT. This codes for CASSHARSGELFF.

This clonotype has a count of ten or more. The chain couples TRBV6-5 to TRBJ2-7; D is possibly TRBD1 (5 bases). The CDR3 spans 15 residues. Germline assignment: CDR1 MNHEY and CDR2 SVGAGI. V was cut by 0 bases and J by 2 bases, with 11 bases left in between. CDR3 sequence: CASSYSRGTAYEQYF. DNA of the CDR3: TGTGCCAGCAGTTACTCAAGGGGCACTGCCTACGAGCAGTACTTC.

This clonotype showed up just a few times. The V call is TRBV25-1, the J call TRBJ2-5; TRBD1 aligns across 8 bases. V dropped 1 base and J dropped 4; count of bases not matched to a gene: 11. The CDR3 is 17 residues long. CDR1 and CDR2 (germline): MGHDK, SYGVNS. CDR3 loop: CASSESRGRGLRETQYF. The DNA of the CDR3 is TGTGCCAGCAGTGAATCGAGAGGCAGGGGGCTAAGAGAGACCCAGTACTTC.

This clonotype appeared many times. The chain recombines TRBV12-3 or TRBV12-4 with TRBJ2-7; TRBD2 aligns across 10 bases. V was clipped by 7 bases and J by 3 bases; unmatched bases: 6. This CDR3 contains 14 residues. The CDR3 DNA reads TGTGCCAGCACCAGCGGGAGGGGGCTCTACGAGCAGTACTTC. Amino acids: CASTSGRGLYEQYF.

At least ten counts were recorded for this clonotype. In nucleotides, the CDR3 is TGTGCTAGTGGTTTTTGGTATACGCAGTATTTT. It is translated as CASGFWYTQYF. This chain joins TRBV12-5 and TRBJ2-3; D is unresolved. V was clipped by 3 bases and J by 7 bases, with 5 bases between them. Germline lookup yields CDR1 LGHNT and CDR2 FRNRAP. The CDR3 runs to 11 residues.

The table lists this clonotype with many counts. The J gene is TRBJ1-5, the V gene TRBV28, with a weak D call TRBD1 (6 bases). Trimming left V 10 bases short and J 1 base short, with 8 bases between. The V gene's germline CDR1 is MDHEN and CDR2 SYDVKM. The length of the CDR3 is 12 residues. The DNA of the CDR3 is TGTGCCACCCAGGGGAGCAATCAGCCCCAGCATTTT. Protein: CATQGSNQPQHF.

This clonotype was seen many times. V and J are TRBV28 and TRBJ2-5, with 11 positions matching TRBD2. Germline V lookup: CDR1 MDHEN, CDR2 SYDVKM. This CDR3 comprises 14 residues. V lost 5 bases to trimming and J lost 7 bases; unmatched junction nucleotides: 6. The CDR3 spells CASSRLSGRATQYF. The CDR3 coding sequence is TGTGCCAGCAGTCGACTTAGCGGGAGGGCGACCCAGTACTTC.

This clonotype has a count of ten or more. This CDR3 is CAWSSELGETQYF. The DNA of the CDR3 is TGTGCCTGGAGTTCCGAGCTAGGAGAGACCCAGTACTTC. The J gene is TRBJ2-5, the V gene TRBV30; D is unclear. CDR3 length: 13 residues. Germline values: CDR1 GTSNPN, CDR2 SVGIG (reference sequence). V was pared by 2 bases and J by 4 bases, with 11 bases between. Drawing the rest from reference TRBV30 and TRBJ2-5, the complete variable domain is SQTIHQWPATLVQPVGSPLSLECTVEGTSNPNLYWYRQAAGRGLQLLFYSVGIGQISSEVPQNLSASRPQDRQFILSSKKLLLSDSGFYLCAWSSELGETQYFGPGTRLLVL.

This sequence joins TRBV27 and TRBJ2-7; D possibly uses TRBD1 or TRBD2 (6 bases each). With 2 bases removed from V and 4 bases from J, the gap between germline ends came to 15 bases. This CDR3 comprises 15 residues. The V gene's germline CDR1 is MNHEY and CDR2 SMNVEV (reference sequence). The chain's CDR3 is CASSLGLGGIYEQYF. CDR3 sequence (DNA): TGTGCCAGCAGTTTAGGGTTAGGGGGGATATACGAGCAGTACTTC.

Note on this clonotype: A read error may account for a junction end that differs from germline. This chain connects TRBV12-3 or TRBV12-4 to TRBJ2-7, with 7 bases aligning to TRBD2. The CDR3 is 13 residues long. Here the CDR3 DNA reads TGTGCCACCAGTGATCCTAGCGGCTACGAGCAGTACTTC. It yields the protein CATSDPSGYEQYF.

The chain recombines TRBV2 with TRBJ2-7; D may be TRBD2 (5 bases). The germline V gene has CDR1 SNHLY and CDR2 FYNNEI. V gave up 8 bases and J gave up 0 bases, with 14 bases separating them. This CDR3 has 14 amino acids. CDR3: CASVSTGSSYEQYF. Here the CDR3 DNA reads TGTGCCAGCGTTTCTACGGGGAGCTCCTACGAGCAGTACTTC.

This clonotype came up many times. The rearrangement uses TRBV9 and TRBJ2-5, with a weak D call TRBD2 (6 bases). The CDR3 contains 15 residues. CDR1 is SGDLS and CDR2 is YYNGEE in the germline V gene. The V and J ends lost 4 bases and 5 bases respectively, with 18 bases between them. The CDR3 DNA reads as TGTGCCAGCAGCTTGCGAGGGGACTCACGGGAGACCCAGTACTTC. Translation gives CASSLRGDSRETQYF.